This is a list of T cell receptor beta chains from one sample in a study of technical replicates of blood from four donors. The repertoire was sequenced with immunoSEQ multiplex PCR; TCRdb's copy has only in-frame clones and lacks some. Here the sample spans 12,000 or so clones, around three quarters being singletons. Sample: PBMCs. The receptors shown here come from a human donor in good health. Both conserved end residues are part of each CDR3. D genes are given only for firm matches. Rows give clone size only sometimes, using once, few, many, or a class for an expanded clone.

>TRBJ2-2|.|TRBD2|TRBV5-1
CASRTGTSGNTGELFF
TGCGCCAGCAGGACCGGGACTAGCGGTAACACCGGGGAGCTGTTTTTT
>TRBJ1-2|few|.|TRBV30
CAWSVPWGGRSGYTF
TGTGCCTGGAGTGTACCGTGGGGAGGGAGGAGTGGCTACACCTTC
>TRBJ2-7|once|.|TRBV28
CASIPLGEGVKQYF
TGTGCCAGCATTCCACTGGGGGAGGGGGTAAAGCAGTACTTC
>TRBJ2-1|.|TRBD1|TRBV5-6
CASSWRDRIINEQFF
TGTGCCAGCAGCTGGCGGGACAGGATCATAAATGAGCAGTTCTTC
>TRBJ2-1|once|.|TRBV19
CASSMDGSGNEQFF
TGTGCCAGTAGTATGGACGGGAGTGGCAATGAGCAGTTCTTC
>TRBJ2-7|once|TRBD2|TRBV6-6
CASSYSTSGSYEQYF
TGTGCCAGCAGTTACTCGACTAGCGGCTCCTACGAGCAGTACTTC
>TRBJ2-5|.|TRBD1|TRBV6-6
CASGSGTGVWETQYF
TGTGCCAGCGGCTCCGGGACAGGGGTTTGGGAGACCCAGTACTTC
>TRBJ1-5|.|TRBD1|TRBV6-1
CASSFRQGFNQPQHF
TGTGCCAGCAGTTTCCGACAGGGTTTCAATCAGCCCCAGCATTTT
>TRBJ2-7|.|TRBD1|TRBV29-1
CSVDPTGDEQYF
TGCAGCGTGGACCCCACAGGGGACGAGCAGTACTTC
>TRBJ2-5|.|.|TRBV25-1
CASSERGHGETQYF
TGTGCCAGCAGTGAAAGAGGACACGGAGAGACCCAGTACTTC
>TRBJ2-1|once|TRBD1|TRBV5-8
CASSLALGTGYNEQFF
TGTGCCAGCAGCTTGGCCCTCGGGACAGGATACAATGAGCAGTTCTTC
>TRBJ1-4|.|.|TRBV28
CASSTLSTNEKLFF
TGTGCCAGCAGCACTCTATCAACTAATGAAAAACTGTTTTTT
>TRBJ2-7|.|.|TRBV5-1
CASSLGQRPEAPYEQYF
TGCGCCAGCAGCTTGGGACAGAGGCCCGAAGCCCCCTACGAGCAGTACTTC
>TRBJ2-3|.|TRBD1|TRBV30
CAWSGGTAAGTQYF
TGTGCCTGGAGTGGGGGGACAGCCGCCGGTACGCAGTATTTT
>TRBJ2-1|.|.|TRBV6-4
CASSVSSELYNEQFF
TGTGCCAGCAGTGTCTCTAGCGAACTCTACAATGAGCAGTTCTTC
>TRBJ1-4|.|.|TRBV7-3
CASSQLEVATNEKLFF
TGTGCCAGCAGCCAACTAGAAGTTGCAACTAATGAAAAACTGTTTTTT
>TRBJ2-1|.|.|TRBV30
CAWNRGPGEQFF
TGTGCCTGGAATCGAGGGCCGGGGGAGCAGTTCTTC
>TRBJ2-3|.|TRBD2|TRBV5-6
CASSLTVAGGHNTQYF
TGTGCCAGCAGCTTGACGGTAGCGGGAGGCCACAATACGCAGTATTTT
>TRBJ2-5|.|TRBD2|TRBV10-2
CASSDLGGEETQYF
TGCGCCAGCAGTGATCTCGGGGGGGAGGAGACCCAGTACTTC
>TRBJ2-5|.|TRBD2|TRBV19
CASSFGLAGGETQYF
TGTGCCAGTAGTTTCGGACTAGCGGGAGGAGAGACCCAGTACTTC
>TRBJ1-5|once|TRBD1|TRBV27
CASSSLTGLFEPQHF
TGTGCCAGCAGTAGCCTGACAGGGCTGTTCGAGCCCCAGCATTTT
>TRBJ2-2|.|TRBD2|TRBV5-1
CASSPKLAGVSGTGELFF
TGCGCCAGCAGCCCCAAACTAGCGGGAGTGTCTGGGACCGGGGAGCTGTTTTTT
>TRBJ1-2|.|TRBD1|TRBV5-1
CASSLETGGGYGYTF
TGCGCCAGCAGCTTGGAAACAGGGGGCGGGTATGGCTACACCTTC
>TRBJ2-1|.|.|TRBV7-2
CASSFFYHEQFF
TGTGCCAGCAGCTTCTTCTATCATGAGCAGTTCTTC
>TRBJ2-1|few|TRBD2|TRBV7-9
CASSGLAGLFYNEQFF
TGTGCCAGCAGCGGACTAGCGGGGTTGTTCTACAATGAGCAGTTCTTC
>TRBJ2-1|.|.|TRBV12-5
CASGLVPLLGPLHNEQFF
TGTGCTAGTGGTTTGGTCCCTCTCCTAGGCCCTCTGCACAATGAGCAGTTCTTC
>TRBJ2-2|few|TRBD1|TRBV2
CASHRQGPGELFF
TGTGCCAGCCATCGACAGGGCCCCGGGGAGCTGTTTTTT
>TRBJ2-3|.|TRBD1|TRBV6-5
CASSRDREDTDTQYF
TGTGCCAGCAGCAGGGACAGGGAAGACACAGATACGCAGTATTTT
>TRBJ2-1|.|.|TRBV6-1
CASSEANWGESREQFF
TGTGCCAGCAGTGAAGCCAATTGGGGGGAGAGCAGGGAGCAGTTCTTC
>TRBJ1-1|few|.|TRBV7-9
CASSSPNTEAFF
TGTGCCAGCAGCTCCCCAAACACTGAAGCTTTCTTT
>TRBJ2-7|.|TRBD2|TRBV7-3
CASSLTPTSGPYEQYF
TGTGCCAGCAGCTTAACGCCCACTAGCGGACCCTACGAGCAGTACTTC
>TRBJ2-5|.|.|TRBV5-1
CASSLWGPRQGGETQYF
TGCGCCAGCAGCTTGTGGGGCCCTCGGCAGGGTGGAGAGACCCAGTACTTC
>TRBJ2-6|.|.|TRBV18
CASSPRGPPENVLTF
TGTGCCAGCTCACCACGGGGCCCCCCCGAAAACGTCCTGACTTTC
>TRBJ1-3|.|.|TRBV29-1
CSVEQGGNTIYF
TGCAGCGTTGAACAGGGCGGAAACACCATATATTTT
>TRBJ2-1|few|TRBD2|TRBV27
CASSFPGLAEAYNEQFF
TGTGCCAGCAGTTTCCCCGGACTAGCGGAGGCCTACAATGAGCAGTTCTTC
>TRBJ2-2|.|TRBD1|TRBV11-2
CASSLTSGGGGELFF
TGTGCCAGCAGCTTAACGTCAGGGGGCGGCGGGGAGCTGTTTTTT
>TRBJ2-3|.|TRBD1|TRBV5-1
CASSWGTETDTQYF
TGCGCCAGCAGCTGGGGGACAGAGACAGATACGCAGTATTTT
>TRBJ1-1|.|TRBD1|TRBV19
CASISRGRNTEAFF
TGTGCCAGTATCAGTAGGGGGCGTAACACTGAAGCTTTCTTT
>TRBJ1-1|.|TRBD1|TRBV30
CAANRGENTEAFF
TGTGCCGCAAACAGGGGGGAGAACACTGAAGCTTTCTTT
>TRBJ2-3|.|.|TRBV27
CASSSVIQRGNTQYF
TGTGCCAGCAGTTCGGTAATTCAGCGAGGGAATACGCAGTATTTT
>TRBJ1-5|.|.|TRBV6-1
CASSEQGQNQPQHF
TGTGCCAGCAGTGAACAGGGCCAGAATCAGCCCCAGCATTTT
>TRBJ2-7|.|.|TRBV28
CASSFFLRSYEQYF
TGTGCCAGCAGTTTCTTTCTTAGATCCTACGAGCAGTACTTC
>TRBJ2-7|once|.|TRBV19
CASSIPHRASYEQYF
TGTGCCAGTAGTATTCCCCACAGGGCGTCCTACGAGCAGTACTTC
>TRBJ1-1|.|.|TRBV30
CAWSVPGSWGGEAFF
TGTGCCTGGAGTGTTCCGGGGTCCTGGGGGGGGGAAGCTTTCTTT
>TRBJ2-1|.|.|TRBV28
CASSLYNEQFF
TGTGCCAGCAGCCTCTACAATGAGCAGTTCTTC
>TRBJ2-5|.|.|TRBV2
CASSLAGTHQETQYF
TGTGCCAGCAGTCTTGCCGGGACACACCAAGAGACCCAGTACTTC
>TRBJ2-3|.|TRBD1|TRBV2
CASSYRGTSTDTQYF
TGTGCCAGCAGTTACAGGGGAACTAGCACAGATACGCAGTATTTT
>TRBJ2-7|.|TRBD2|TRBV5-4
CASSPGGAGVAYEQYF
TGTGCCAGCAGCCCGGGGGGGGCGGGAGTAGCTTACGAGCAGTACTTC
>TRBJ2-7|.|.|TRBV6-5
CASSNTSYEQYF
TGTGCCAGCAGTAACACCTCCTACGAGCAGTACTTC
>TRBJ2-7|.|.|TRBV6-1
CASSENSGDYEQYF
TGTGCCAGCAGTGAAAATTCAGGGGATTACGAGCAGTACTTC
>TRBJ2-1|few|.|TRBV5-4
CASSPDRHEQFF
TGTGCCAGCAGCCCGGACAGACATGAGCAGTTCTTC
>TRBJ2-7|.|.|TRBV25-1
CASSVSVSYEQYF
TGTGCCAGCAGTGTTAGCGTCTCCTACGAGCAGTACTTC
>TRBJ2-2|.|TRBD2|TRBV19
CASARQPTSGNTGELFF
TGTGCCAGTGCGAGACAGCCAACTAGCGGGAACACCGGGGAGCTGTTTTTT
>TRBJ2-7|.|TRBD2|TRBV2
CASSESLAGVGYEQYF
TGTGCCAGCAGTGAATCCTTAGCGGGAGTAGGGTACGAGCAGTACTTC
>TRBJ2-7|.|TRBD1|TRBV27
CASRKTGNYEQYF
TGTGCCAGCAGAAAGACAGGGAACTACGAGCAGTACTTC
>TRBJ2-7|.|TRBD2|TRBV5-1
CASSSLAGGLPYEQYF
TGCGCCAGCAGCTCACTAGCGGGAGGGCTCCCCTACGAGCAGTACTTC
>TRBJ2-5|.|TRBD1|TRBV7-9
CASSRPGTGQETQYF
TGTGCCAGCAGCCGACCCGGGACAGGGCAAGAGACCCAGTACTTC